The clone carrying this T cell receptor (beta chain) was found a few times. The table came from immunoSEQ multiplex PCR; TCRdb's copy has only in-frame clones and leaves some out. The repertoire includes about 100,000 clones, about 90% of them detected once, and under 20% sits in the top ten. V dropped 7 bases and J dropped 3 bases, with 22 bases sitting between them. The CDR3 covers 17 residues. Germline V gene lookup returns CDR1 SGHVS and CDR2 FQNEAQ. This sample is part of a study of control samples from healthy donors and cancer patients. This sequence joins TRBV7-8 and TRBJ1-3; D is possibly TRBD1 (6 bases). The sample comprised blood. The clonotype originates from a woman aged 50 to 60 in good health. CDR3 residues: CASTAQGRVANGNTIYF. The CDR3 bases are TGTGCCAGCACCGCCCAGGGGAGGGTTGCCAATGGAAACACCATATATTTT. The full variable domain, completed using reference TRBV7-8 and TRBJ1-3, is GAGVSQSPRYKVAKRGQDVALRCDPISGHVSLFWYQQALGQGPEFLTYFQNEAQLDKSGLPSDRFFAERPEGSVSTLKIQRTQQEDSAVYLCASTAQGRVANGNTIYFGEGSWLTVV.